This TCR beta chain was sequenced in a study of vaccination effects on CD4 cells after COVID-19. Assay used: immunoSEQ multiplex PCR; TCRdb lists only in-frame clones, some missing. The table shows 45,000 to 70,000 clones, with approximately 73% occurring only once. Remarks on this clone: Its antigen is not known.

CDR3 size: 18 residues. Germline CDR1 is SNHLY and CDR2 is FYNNEI. V was pared by 7 bases and J by 8 bases, with 29 bases between. After expansion with viral peptide pools in the ViraFEST assay, antigen-specific CD4+ T cells were sequenced. A 10-day culture period preceded the isolation of CD4+ T cells. PCR showed that the person got SARS-CoV-2 infection at some point between March and December 2020. IL-2 medium took the place of half the medium on both days 3 and 7. The receptor's source is a human donor who had a prior SARS-CoV-2 infection. The chain carries TRBV2 and TRBJ1-4, with D unresolved. The sample consisted of CD4+ T cells from PBMCs cultured with HIV peptides, taken before COVID-19 vaccination. The subset: HIV-1 Nef peptide pool negative control/reference culture. CDR3 in DNA: TGTGCCAGCAAATCAAGTCGAAGGGTCGATCGGTTGGGCGAAAAACTGTTTTTT. Translated, it gives CASKSSRRVDRLGEKLFF.